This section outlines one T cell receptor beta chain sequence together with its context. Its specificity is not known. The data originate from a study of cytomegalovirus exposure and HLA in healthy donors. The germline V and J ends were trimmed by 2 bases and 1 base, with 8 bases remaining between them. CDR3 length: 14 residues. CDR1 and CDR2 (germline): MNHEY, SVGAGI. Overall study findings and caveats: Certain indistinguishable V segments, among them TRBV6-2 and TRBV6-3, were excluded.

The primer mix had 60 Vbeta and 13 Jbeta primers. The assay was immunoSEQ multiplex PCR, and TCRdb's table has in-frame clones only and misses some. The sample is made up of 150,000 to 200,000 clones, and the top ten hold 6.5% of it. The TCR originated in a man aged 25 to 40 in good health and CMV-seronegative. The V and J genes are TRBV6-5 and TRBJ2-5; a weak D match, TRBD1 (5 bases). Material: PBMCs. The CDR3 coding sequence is TGTGCCAGCAGTTACCTGGACACCCAAGAGACCCAGTACTTC. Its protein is CASSYLDTQETQYF.